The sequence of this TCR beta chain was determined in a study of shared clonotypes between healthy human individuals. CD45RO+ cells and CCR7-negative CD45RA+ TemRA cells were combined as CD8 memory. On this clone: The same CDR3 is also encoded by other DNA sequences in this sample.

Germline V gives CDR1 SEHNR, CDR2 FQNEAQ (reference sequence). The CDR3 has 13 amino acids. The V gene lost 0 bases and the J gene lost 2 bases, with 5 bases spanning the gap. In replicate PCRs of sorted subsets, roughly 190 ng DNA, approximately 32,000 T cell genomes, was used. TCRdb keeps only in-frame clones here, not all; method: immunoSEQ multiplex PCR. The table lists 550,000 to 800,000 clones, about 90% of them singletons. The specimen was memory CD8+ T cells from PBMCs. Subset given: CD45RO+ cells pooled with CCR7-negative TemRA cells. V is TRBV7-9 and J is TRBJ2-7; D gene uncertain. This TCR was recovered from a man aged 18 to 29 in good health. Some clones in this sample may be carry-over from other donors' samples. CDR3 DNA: TGTGCCAGCAGCTTAGCGGGTACCTACGAGCAGTACTTC. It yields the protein CASSLAGTYEQYF.